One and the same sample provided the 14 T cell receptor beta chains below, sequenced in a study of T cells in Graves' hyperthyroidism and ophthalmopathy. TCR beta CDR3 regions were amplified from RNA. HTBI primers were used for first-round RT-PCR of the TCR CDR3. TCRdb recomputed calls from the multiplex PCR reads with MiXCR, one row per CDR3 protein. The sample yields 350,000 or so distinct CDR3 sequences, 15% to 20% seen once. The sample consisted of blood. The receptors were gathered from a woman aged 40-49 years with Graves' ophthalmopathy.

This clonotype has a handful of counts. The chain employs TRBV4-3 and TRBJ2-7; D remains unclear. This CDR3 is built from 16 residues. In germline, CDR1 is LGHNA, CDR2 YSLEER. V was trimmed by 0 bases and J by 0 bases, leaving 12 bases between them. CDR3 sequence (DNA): TGCGCCAGCAGCCAAGAGGACGGATTAAGCTCCTACGAGCAGTACTTC. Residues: CASSQEDGLSSYEQYF.

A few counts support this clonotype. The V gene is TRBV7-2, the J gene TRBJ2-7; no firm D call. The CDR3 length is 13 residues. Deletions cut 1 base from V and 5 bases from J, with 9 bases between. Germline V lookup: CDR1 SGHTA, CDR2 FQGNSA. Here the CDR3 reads CASSLDPGNEQYF. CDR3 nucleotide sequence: TGTGCCAGCAGCTTAGATCCTGGTAACGAGCAGTACTTC.

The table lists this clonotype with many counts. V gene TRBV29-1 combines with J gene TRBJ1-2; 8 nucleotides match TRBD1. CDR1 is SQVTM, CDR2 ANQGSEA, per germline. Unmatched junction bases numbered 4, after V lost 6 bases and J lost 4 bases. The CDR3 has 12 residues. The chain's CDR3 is CSVHRGGYGYTF. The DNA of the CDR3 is TGCAGCGTCCACAGGGGGGGCTATGGCTACACCTTC.

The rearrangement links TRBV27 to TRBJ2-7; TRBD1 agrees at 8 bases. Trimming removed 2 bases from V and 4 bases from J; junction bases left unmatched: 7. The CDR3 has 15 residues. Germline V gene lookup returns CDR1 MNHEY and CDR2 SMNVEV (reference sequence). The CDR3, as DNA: TGTGCCAGCAGTTTACAGGGGGCGGGTAAATACGAGCAGTACTTC. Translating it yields CASSLQGAGKYEQYF.

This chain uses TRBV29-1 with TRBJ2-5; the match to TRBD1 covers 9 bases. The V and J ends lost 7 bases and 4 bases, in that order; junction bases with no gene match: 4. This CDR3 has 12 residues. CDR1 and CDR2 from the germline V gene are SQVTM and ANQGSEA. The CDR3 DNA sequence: TGCAGCGGCCAGACAGGGGGAGAGACCCAGTACTTC. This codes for CSGQTGGETQYF.

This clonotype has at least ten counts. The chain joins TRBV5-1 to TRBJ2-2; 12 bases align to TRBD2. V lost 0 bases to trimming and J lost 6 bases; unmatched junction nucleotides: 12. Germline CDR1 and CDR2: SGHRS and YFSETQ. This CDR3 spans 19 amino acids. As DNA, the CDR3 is TGCGCCAGCAGCTTGGAGGGGCTACTAGCGGGAGGATCCTCCGGGGAGCTGTTTTTT. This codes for CASSLEGLLAGGSSGELFF.

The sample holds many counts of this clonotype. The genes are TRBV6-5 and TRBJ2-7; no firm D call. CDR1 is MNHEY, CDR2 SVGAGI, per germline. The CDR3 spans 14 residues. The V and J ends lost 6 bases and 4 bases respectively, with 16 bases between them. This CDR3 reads CASSQDSRSYEQYF. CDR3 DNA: TGTGCCAGCAGCCAAGACTCCAGGAGTTACGAGCAGTACTTC.

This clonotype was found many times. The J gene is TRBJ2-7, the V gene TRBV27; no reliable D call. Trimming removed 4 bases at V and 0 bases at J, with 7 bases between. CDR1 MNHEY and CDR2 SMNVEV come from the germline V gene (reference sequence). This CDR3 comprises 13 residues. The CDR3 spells CASSWSVSYEQYF. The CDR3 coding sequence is TGTGCCAGCAGTTGGTCGGTCTCCTACGAGCAGTACTTC.

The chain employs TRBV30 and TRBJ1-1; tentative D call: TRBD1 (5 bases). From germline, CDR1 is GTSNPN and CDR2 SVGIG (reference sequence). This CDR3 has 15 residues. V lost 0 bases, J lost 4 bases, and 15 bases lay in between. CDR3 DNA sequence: TGTGCCTGGAGTGTACTGAGGGGAGTAGTCACTGAAGCTTTCTTT. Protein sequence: CAWSVLRGVVTEAFF.

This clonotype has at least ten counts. CDR3 residues: CASSIPWGAEDSNTGELFF. The CDR3 DNA is TGTGCCAGCAGTATTCCTTGGGGGGCTGAGGATTCAAACACCGGGGAGCTGTTTTTT. This chain joins TRBV2 and TRBJ2-2; D tentatively fits TRBD1 or TRBD2 (6 bases each). Looked up from germline, CDR1 is SNHLY and CDR2 is FYNNEI. The CDR3 spans 19 residues. Trimming pared 5 bases from V and 2 bases from J, leaving 24 bases between.

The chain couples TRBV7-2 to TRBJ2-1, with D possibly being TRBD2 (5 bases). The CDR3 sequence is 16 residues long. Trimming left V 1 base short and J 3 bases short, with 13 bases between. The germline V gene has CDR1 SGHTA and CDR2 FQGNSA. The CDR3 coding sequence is TGTGCCAGCAGCTTAGGCTGGGAGCAAGGCTACAATGAGCAGTTCTTC. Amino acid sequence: CASSLGWEQGYNEQFF.

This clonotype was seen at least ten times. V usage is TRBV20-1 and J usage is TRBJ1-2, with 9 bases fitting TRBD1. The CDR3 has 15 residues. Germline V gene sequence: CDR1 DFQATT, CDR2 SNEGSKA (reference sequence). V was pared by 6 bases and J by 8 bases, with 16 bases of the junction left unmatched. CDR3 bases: TGCAGTGCGGGAAAAGGGACAGGGAAAGTGGAAGGCTACACCTTC. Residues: CSAGKGTGKVEGYTF.

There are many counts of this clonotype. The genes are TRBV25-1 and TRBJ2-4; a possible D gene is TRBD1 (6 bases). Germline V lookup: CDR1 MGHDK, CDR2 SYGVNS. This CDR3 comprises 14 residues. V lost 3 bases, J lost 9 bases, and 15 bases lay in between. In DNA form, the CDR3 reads TGTGCCAGCAGTGATCACGGGACATCCCGCATTCAGTACTTC. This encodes CASSDHGTSRIQYF.

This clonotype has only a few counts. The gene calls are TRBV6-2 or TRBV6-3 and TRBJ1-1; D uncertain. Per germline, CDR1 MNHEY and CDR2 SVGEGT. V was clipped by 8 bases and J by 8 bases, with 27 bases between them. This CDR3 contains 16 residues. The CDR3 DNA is TGTGCCAGCGCCGGGAGTGATCGGGTAGATGGGTTAGAAGCTTTCTTT. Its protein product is CASAGSDRVDGLEAFF.